The 26 T cell receptor beta chains given below trace back to one sample, sequenced in a study of cytotoxic CD8 clonotypes in ibrutinib-treated CLL. Only in-frame clones appear in the TCRdb table, and some are missing; sequencing was by immunoSEQ multiplex PCR. Here the sample spans hundreds of thousands of clones, 70% being singletons. Here the sequenced sample was PBMCs, taken after 24 months of ibrutinib treatment. These receptor sequences come from a human donor with chronic lymphocytic leukemia.

The chain employs TRBV4-1 and TRBJ2-7; D is unclear. V dropped 4 bases and J dropped 0 bases, with 25 bases sitting between them. Per the germline V gene, CDR1 is MGHRA and CDR2 is YSYEKL. The CDR3 extends over 19 amino acids. The CDR3 DNA follows: TGCGCCAGCAGCCCTTACGCCCCCCTCGCACATCCTAGCTCCTACGAGCAGTACTTC. Translation gives CASSPYAPLAHPSSYEQYF.

The chain joins TRBV20-1 to TRBJ2-7; D unclear. Germline CDR1 and CDR2: DFQATT and SNEGSKA (reference sequence). The V and J ends lost 5 bases and 5 bases respectively, with 10 bases between them. The CDR3 runs 11 residues. In DNA form, the CDR3 reads TGCAGTGCTGTCCCGGGTCACGAGCAGTACTTC. Encoded protein: CSAVPGHEQYF.

The chain combines TRBV5-1 with TRBJ2-2; D not certain. This CDR3 has 13 amino acids. Between the trimmed V and J ends, which lost 4 bases and 3 bases, there was a span of 7 bases. From germline, CDR1 is SGHRS and CDR2 YFSETQ. This CDR3 reads CASSVQDTGELFF. The DNA for the CDR3 is TGCGCCAGCAGCGTTCAGGACACCGGGGAGCTGTTTTTT.

This chain joins TRBV6-5 and TRBJ2-2; possible D gene TRBD2, 5 bases. Germline loops: CDR1 MNHEY, CDR2 SVGAGI. The germline V and J ends were trimmed by 7 bases and 5 bases, with 14 bases remaining between them. The CDR3 spans 14 residues. In nucleotides, the CDR3 is TGTGCCAGCACCGCTAGGGAGATAACCGGGGAGCTGTTTTTT. Amino acid sequence: CASTAREITGELFF.

The sample holds a few counts of this clone. The chain is built from TRBV7-2 and TRBJ2-1; 14 positions agree with TRBD2. Looked up from germline, CDR1 is SGHTA and CDR2 is FQGNSA. The trim removed 5 bases at V and 6 bases at J, leaving 3 bases unmatched. This CDR3 spans 15 amino acids. The CDR3 coding sequence is TGTGCCAGCAGCGTCGGGACTAGCGGGAGCAATGAGCAGTTCTTC. This codes for CASSVGTSGSNEQFF.

The chain recombines TRBV7-2 with TRBJ1-2, with a possible D match to TRBD1 (5 bases). Germline V CDR1 and CDR2: SGHTA, FQGNSA. The V end was cut by 5 bases, the J end by 3 bases, with 19 bases between. CDR3 length: 16 amino acids. This CDR3 reads CASSPDSRSFHYGYTF. The CDR3, as DNA: TGTGCCAGCAGCCCCGACAGCCGTTCCTTTCACTATGGCTACACCTTC.

The gene calls are TRBV27 and TRBJ2-7, with no clear D. The germline V gene has CDR1 MNHEY and CDR2 SMNVEV (reference sequence). V gave up 6 bases and J gave up 1 base, with 13 bases separating them. CDR3 length equals 14 residues. This CDR3 reads CASRSLGDSYEQYF. CDR3 DNA: TGTGCCAGCAGGAGCCTCGGAGATTCCTACGAGCAGTACTTC.

V usage is TRBV28 and J usage is TRBJ1-3, with D uncertain. The ends were cut back, 7 bases at V and 0 bases at J, with 13 bases in the middle. Looked up from germline, CDR1 is MDHEN and CDR2 is SYDVKM. This CDR3 contains 15 residues. CDR3 sequence reads: CASTGGGYSGNTIYF. Here the CDR3 DNA reads TGTGCCAGCACCGGAGGCGGATACTCTGGAAACACCATATATTTT.

This sequence joins TRBV25-1 and TRBJ2-4, with a weak D call TRBD2 (6 bases). Trimming shortened V by 6 bases and J by 3 bases, and 15 bases separated the two germline ends. The germline V gene encodes CDR1 MGHDK and CDR2 SYGVNS. CDR3 length: 15 residues. CDR3 region: CASSTTSLGKNIQYF. The CDR3 nucleotides are TGTGCCAGCAGCACGACTAGTCTGGGCAAAAACATTCAGTACTTC.

The chain has TRBV5-5 and TRBJ1-5; D unresolved. The V and J ends lost 0 bases and 0 bases respectively, with 7 bases between them. This CDR3 is 15 amino acids long. CDR1 and CDR2 from the germline V gene are SGHKS and YYEKEE (reference sequence). The CDR3 sequence is CASSLGPYSNQPQHF. The CDR3 nucleotides read TGTGCCAGCAGCTTGGGGCCCTATAGCAATCAGCCCCAGCATTTT.

The chain links TRBV10-3 to TRBJ2-1; D not resolved. Per the germline V gene, CDR1 is ENHRY and CDR2 is SYGVKD. Trimming stripped 7 bases from V and 9 bases from J, with 16 bases between. CDR3 length: 13 amino acids. CDR3 nucleotide sequence: TGTGCCATCACCGATAAAGACTCAGGTGAGCAGTTCTTC. This codes for CAITDKDSGEQFF.

The rearrangement links TRBV9 to TRBJ2-7; possible D gene TRBD1, 6 bases. The V gene's germline CDR1 is SGDLS and CDR2 YYNGEE. The CDR3 consists of 12 residues. V was clipped by 7 bases and J by 4 bases, with 12 bases between them. DNA of the CDR3: TGTGCCAGCGGGGACACCCGGTACGAGCAGTACTTC. Translation: CASGDTRYEQYF. Based on the CDR3 plus reference TRBV9 and TRBJ2-7, the full variable domain is DSGVTQTPKHLITATGQRVTLRCSPRSGDLSVYWYQQSLDQGLQFLIQYYNGEERAKGNILERFSAQQFPDLHSELNLSSLELGDSALYFCASGDTRYEQYFGPGTRLTVT.

A few counts support this clone. The V and J genes are TRBV27 and TRBJ2-1, with D tentatively TRBD2 (6 bases). The CDR3 extends over 13 amino acids. V gave up 3 bases and J gave up 7 bases, with 10 bases separating them. In germline, CDR1 is MNHEY, CDR2 SMNVEV (reference sequence). The CDR3 protein is CASSFRERNEQFF. Written as DNA, the CDR3 is TGTGCCAGCAGTTTCCGGGAGCGGAATGAGCAGTTCTTC.

The chain joins TRBV5-4 to TRBJ1-4; TRBD1 is a possible D gene (6 bases). Germline CDR1 reads SGHNT; CDR2 reads YYREEE (reference sequence). Trimming removed 0 bases at V and 5 bases at J, with 14 bases between. The CDR3 sequence is 16 residues long. CDR3 in DNA: TGTGCCAGCAGCTTGGCCGTCGGGGGCGCCAATGAAAAACTGTTTTTT. Translated, it gives CASSLAVGGANEKLFF. Using reference TRBV5-4 and TRBJ1-4 for the parts outside the CDR3, the full variable domain is ETGVTQSPTHLIKTRGQQVTLRCSSQSGHNTVSWYQQALGQGPQFIFQYYREEENGRGNFPPRFSGLQFPNYSSELNVNALELDDSALYLCASSLAVGGANEKLFFGSGTQLSVL.

The chain is built from TRBV28 and TRBJ2-7; 7 positions match TRBD1. Germline V gene lookup returns CDR1 MDHEN and CDR2 SYDVKM. The CDR3 covers 14 residues. The junction had 6 bases not matched to a gene; V was cut back by 5 bases and J by 2 bases. CDR3 coding DNA: TGTGCCAGCAGTCCTAGGACAGGCGCCTACGAGCAGTACTTC. It codes for CASSPRTGAYEQYF.

This clone was observed a few times. The chain joins TRBV7-2 to TRBJ2-7, with a tentative D call TRBD1 (5 bases). Per the germline V gene, CDR1 is SGHTA and CDR2 is FQGNSA. Trimming pared 4 bases from V and 3 bases from J, leaving 13 bases between. This CDR3 has 14 residues. The CDR3 DNA reads TGTGCCAGCAGCTCCCACGACAGTAGCTACGAGCAGTACTTC. Protein: CASSSHDSSYEQYF.

V gene TRBV28 combines with J gene TRBJ2-5; possible D gene TRBD1, 5 bases. The germline V gene has CDR1 MDHEN and CDR2 SYDVKM. Deletions cut 7 bases from V and 0 bases from J, with 18 bases between. The CDR3 has 16 amino acids. CDR3 DNA sequence: TGTGCCAGCAACCTAGGCACAGGCCCCTACCAAGAGACCCAGTACTTC. Translating it yields CASNLGTGPYQETQYF.

This clone was detected only a few times. The rearrangement links TRBV2 to TRBJ2-7, with 7 bases fitting TRBD2. J gave up 0 bases and V 6 bases, and 2 bases lay outside the gene matches. The CDR3 consists of 13 residues. Germline V lookup: CDR1 SNHLY, CDR2 FYNNEI. The CDR3 nucleotides read TGTGCCAGCAGGCGGGACTACTCCTACGAGCAGTACTTC. It translates to CASRRDYSYEQYF.

The V call is TRBV7-3, the J call TRBJ2-3; 9 positions agree with TRBD2. Germline loops: CDR1 SGHTA, CDR2 FQGTGA. CDR3 size: 20 residues. J gave up 0 bases and V 5 bases, and 18 bases lay outside the gene matches. The CDR3 DNA reads as TGTGCCAGCAGCCTTATGCCCTCTGGAGCGGGAGGTCGGAGCACAGATACGCAGTATTTT. This encodes CASSLMPSGAGGRSTDTQYF.

The chain couples TRBV5-1 to TRBJ2-7; D is possibly TRBD2 (6 bases). This CDR3 has 14 amino acids. V shed 2 bases and J shed 4 bases, with 13 bases lying between them. Germline loops: CDR1 SGHRS, CDR2 YFSETQ. The CDR3 DNA reads TGCGCCAGCAGCTTAGGCGGGACCAGTTACGAGCAGTACTTC. This sequence encodes CASSLGGTSYEQYF.

This clone was seen only a few times. The rearrangement uses TRBV7-2 and TRBJ2-1; 10 bases agree with TRBD2. Germline loops: CDR1 SGHTA, CDR2 FQGNSA. V dropped 5 bases and J dropped 4; count of bases not matched to a gene: 11. The CDR3 runs 17 residues. CDR3 nucleotides: TGTGCCAGCAGCGTCACCGTAGCGGGAGGCCTTTACAATGAGCAGTTCTTC. This translates into CASSVTVAGGLYNEQFF.

The V gene is TRBV7-9, the J gene TRBJ1-1; the D gene is possibly TRBD1 (5 bases). The CDR3 loop spans 13 amino acids. The germline V gene has CDR1 SEHNR and CDR2 FQNEAQ (reference sequence). V was shortened by 5 bases and J by 3 bases, with 10 bases between the two germline ends. For the CDR3, the DNA is TGTGCCAGCAGCGGAGGGGTATACACTGAAGCTTTCTTT. Translated, it gives CASSGGVYTEAFF.

The J gene is TRBJ2-1, the V gene TRBV19, with 12 nucleotides matching TRBD2. The CDR3 sequence is 15 residues long. Trimming took 7 bases from V and 4 from J; bases not matched to a gene: 5. The germline V gene encodes CDR1 LNHDA and CDR2 SQIVND (reference sequence). CDR3 protein: CASTRTSGAYNEQFF. For the CDR3, the DNA is TGTGCCAGTACCAGGACTAGCGGGGCGTACAATGAGCAGTTCTTC.

The chain recombines TRBV29-1 with TRBJ1-2; TRBD1 might be the D (5 bases). The CDR3 totals 12 residues. The germline V gene has CDR1 SQVTM and CDR2 ANQGSEA. Trimming cost V 4 bases and J 4 bases, with 10 bases left between them. The CDR3 loop reads CSVVEGSYGYTF. CDR3 sequence (DNA): TGCAGCGTTGTTGAGGGGAGCTATGGCTACACCTTC. Based on the CDR3 plus reference TRBV29-1 and TRBJ1-2, the full variable domain is SAVISQKPSRDICQRGTSLTIQCQVDSQVTMMFWYRQQPGQSLTLIATANQGSEATYESGFVIDKFPISRPNLTFSTLTVSNMSPEDSSIYLCSVVEGSYGYTFGSGTRLTVV.

The chain carries TRBV25-1 and TRBJ1-4; tentative D call: TRBD1 (6 bases). The germline V gene encodes CDR1 MGHDK and CDR2 SYGVNS. The CDR3 runs to 15 residues. Trimming stripped 4 bases from V and 8 bases from J, with 17 bases between. The CDR3 DNA follows: TGTGCCAGCAGTGCAGCACAGGGAGTACAGGAAAAACTGTTTTTT. Its translation is CASSAAQGVQEKLFF. Supplemented by reference TRBV25-1 and TRBJ1-4, the full variable domain reads EADIYQTPRYLVIGTGKKITLECSQTMGHDKMYWYQQDPGMELHLIHYSYGVNSTEKGDLSSESTVSRIRTEHFPLTLESARPSHTSQYLCASSAAQGVQEKLFFGSGTQLSVL.

This clone was observed a handful of times. The V call is TRBV30, the J call TRBJ2-7; 7 positions agree with TRBD1. Germline lookup yields CDR1 GTSNPN and CDR2 SVGIG (reference sequence). The J segment lost 4 bases and the V segment lost 1 base, leaving 10 bases of the junction unmatched. This CDR3 has 15 amino acids. The chain's CDR3 is CAWSGPGRGQYEQYF. In DNA, the CDR3 is TGTGCCTGGAGTGGCCCGGGTAGGGGGCAATACGAGCAGTACTTC.